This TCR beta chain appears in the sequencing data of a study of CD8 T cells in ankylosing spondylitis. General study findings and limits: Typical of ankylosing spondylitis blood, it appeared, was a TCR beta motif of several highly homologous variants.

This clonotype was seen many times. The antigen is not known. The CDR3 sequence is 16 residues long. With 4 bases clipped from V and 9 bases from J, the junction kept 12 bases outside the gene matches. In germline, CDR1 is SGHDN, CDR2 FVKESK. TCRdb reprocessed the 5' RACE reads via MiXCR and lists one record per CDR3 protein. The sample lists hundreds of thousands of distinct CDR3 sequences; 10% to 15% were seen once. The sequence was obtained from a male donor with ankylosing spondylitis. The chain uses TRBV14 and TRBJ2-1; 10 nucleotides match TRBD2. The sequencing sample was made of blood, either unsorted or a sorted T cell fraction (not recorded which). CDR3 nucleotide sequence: TGTGCCAGCAGCCCATGGGTAGCGGGGGGCCTTGCTGAGCAGTTCTTC. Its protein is CASSPWVAGGLAEQFF.